These 24 T cell receptor beta chains came from one sample sequenced in a study of T cells in Graves' hyperthyroidism and ophthalmopathy. Researchers amplified the TCR beta CDR3 regions from RNA transcripts. RT-PCR in the first round (using the HTBI primer set) targeted the TCR CDR3. MiXCR was run by TCRdb on the multiplex PCR reads, yielding one entry per CDR3 protein. The sample has hundreds of thousands of distinct CDR3 sequences, more than 30% seen once; the top ten hold around 9.3%. Sequenced: blood. These receptor sequences come from a man younger than 35 with Graves' hyperthyroidism.

This clonotype was found many times. The J gene is TRBJ1-2, the V gene TRBV7-9, with TRBD1 as a possible D gene (6 bases). This CDR3 is 14 amino acids long. Trimming removed 6 bases at V and 7 bases at J, with 18 bases between. From germline, CDR1 is SEHNR and CDR2 FQNEAQ (reference sequence). CDR3 DNA sequence: TGTGCCAGCAGGCATTGGGCAGGGGCGACTGGCTACACCTTC. The encoded protein is CASRHWAGATGYTF.

This clonotype was seen more than once but under ten times. J is TRBJ2-5 and V is TRBV2; D perhaps matches TRBD1 (6 bases). Germline V gene sequence: CDR1 SNHLY, CDR2 FYNNEI. With 0 bases removed from V and 5 bases from J, the gap between germline ends came to 10 bases. The CDR3 contains 14 residues. CDR3: CASSEAGGRETQYF. As DNA, the CDR3 is TGTGCCAGCAGTGAAGCTGGGGGCAGGGAGACCCAGTACTTC. The complete variable domain, with remaining parts taken from reference TRBV2 and TRBJ2-5, reads EPEVTQTPSHQVTQMGQEVILRCVPISNHLYFYWYRQILGQKVEFLVSFYNNEISEKSEIFDDQFSVERPDGSNFTLKIRSTKLEDSAMYFCASSEAGGRETQYFGPGTRLLVL.

J is TRBJ2-5 and V is TRBV9; 8 nucleotides agree with TRBD2. V lost 4 bases and J lost 5; bases outside the gene matches: 10. Germline V gene lookup returns CDR1 SGDLS and CDR2 YYNGEE. CDR3 length equals 15 residues. In DNA, the CDR3 is TGTGCCAGCAGCCCCACCCTCGGGGGGGCGGAGACCCAGTACTTC. It codes for CASSPTLGGAETQYF.

The V gene is TRBV5-1, the J gene TRBJ2-2; a possible D gene is TRBD1 (5 bases). CDR1 and CDR2 from the germline V gene are SGHRS and YFSETQ. This CDR3 has 14 amino acids. Between the trimmed V and J ends, which lost 4 bases and 6 bases, there was a span of 13 bases. CDR3: CASSASRVAGELFF. The CDR3 region has the DNA TGCGCCAGCAGCGCCAGCAGGGTCGCCGGGGAGCTGTTTTTT.

V is TRBV15 and J is TRBJ1-6; D gene ambiguous. This CDR3 spans 14 amino acids. Germline assignment: CDR1 LNHNV and CDR2 YYDKDF (reference sequence). Trimming cost V 0 bases and J 7 bases, with 7 bases left between them. The CDR3 sequence: CATSRDRLNSPLHF. CDR3 sequence (DNA): TGTGCCACCAGCAGAGACAGGCTGAATTCACCCCTCCACTTT.

The chain is built from TRBV24-1 and TRBJ2-5, with D possibly called TRBD1 or TRBD2 (5 bases each). The germline V gene encodes CDR1 KGHDR and CDR2 SFDVKD. The CDR3 is 15 residues long. Trimming shortened V by 7 bases and J by 4 bases, and 18 bases separated the two germline ends. The CDR3 reads CATSPLGDVIETQYF. CDR3 nucleotides: TGTGCCACCAGCCCATTAGGGGACGTCATAGAGACCCAGTACTTC.

The rearrangement links TRBV12-3 or TRBV12-4 to TRBJ1-2; TRBD1 aligns across 7 bases. The J segment lost 5 bases and the V segment lost 10 bases, leaving 7 bases of the junction unmatched. The CDR3 loop spans 12 amino acids. The CDR3 reads CAIGTAGYGYTF. DNA of the CDR3: TGTGCCATCGGGACAGCGGGATATGGCTACACCTTC.

The CDR3 protein is CAIKWDSNQPQHF. CDR3 DNA sequence: TGTGCCATCAAGTGGGATAGCAATCAGCCCCAGCATTTT. V usage is TRBV10-3 and J usage is TRBJ1-5; D ambiguous. CDR1 and CDR2 (germline): ENHRY, SYGVKD. The CDR3 totals 13 residues. Trimming took off 7 bases at V and 0 bases at J, with 7 bases between the two ends.

J is TRBJ1-3 and V is TRBV5-4; D is perhaps TRBD1 (5 bases). Trimming left V 0 bases short and J 0 bases short, with 10 bases between. From germline, CDR1 is SGHNT and CDR2 YYREEE (reference sequence). The CDR3 runs 16 residues. CDR3 DNA sequence: TGTGCCAGCAGCTTGGGAACCGGGACCTCTGGAAACACCATATATTTT. Translation: CASSLGTGTSGNTIYF.

V usage is TRBV9 and J usage is TRBJ2-6; D may correspond to TRBD1 or TRBD2 (6 bases each). This CDR3 is 16 amino acids long. Germline assignment: CDR1 SGDLS and CDR2 YYNGEE. V dropped 0 bases and J dropped 2 bases, with 9 bases sitting between them. In DNA form, the CDR3 reads TGTGCCAGCAGCGTAGAAGGGGGGCCTGGGGCCAACGTCCTGACTTTC. Translating it yields CASSVEGGPGANVLTF.

The CDR3 reads CASSSGQASSPLHF. CDR3 nucleotides: TGTGCCAGCAGCTCCGGACAGGCGAGCTCACCCCTCCACTTT. The chain employs TRBV7-3 and TRBJ1-6; 7 bases are a match to TRBD1. V was clipped by 4 bases and J by 10 bases; unmatched bases: 7. From germline, CDR1 is SGHTA and CDR2 FQGTGA. This CDR3 has 14 amino acids.

Many counts were recorded for this clonotype. This chain uses TRBV10-3 with TRBJ2-5, with 8 bases aligning to TRBD1. This CDR3 comprises 15 residues. With 6 bases clipped from V and 2 bases from J, the junction kept 8 bases outside the gene matches. Germline V gives CDR1 ENHRY, CDR2 SYGVKD. CDR3 in DNA: TGTGCCATCAGCGCTGGACAGGGCATACAAGAGACCCAGTACTTC. As protein: CAISAGQGIQETQYF.

The rearrangement joins TRBV27 to TRBJ2-5, with D possibly matching TRBD2 (5 bases). CDR1 is MNHEY, CDR2 SMNVEV, per germline (reference sequence). V was clipped by 6 bases and J by 2 bases, with 13 bases between them. There are 14 residues in the CDR3. This chain's CDR3 is CASRPIPGQETQYF. CDR3 nucleotide sequence: TGTGCCAGCAGACCCATACCGGGACAAGAGACCCAGTACTTC.

The rearrangement joins TRBV10-3 to TRBJ1-2; 7 bases line up with TRBD1. With 11 bases clipped from V and 6 bases from J, the junction kept 9 bases outside the gene matches. Germline assignment: CDR1 ENHRY and CDR2 SYGVKD. The CDR3 runs to 12 residues. As DNA, the CDR3 is TGTGCCCTACCGGACAGGAGAAATGGCTACACCTTC. Residues: CALPDRRNGYTF.

This chain joins TRBV19 and TRBJ2-6, with D perhaps TRBD1 or TRBD2 (6 bases each). This CDR3 contains 18 residues. Germline-derived CDR1 and CDR2 are LNHDA and SQIVND (reference sequence). V lost 7 bases to trimming and J lost 0 bases, with 19 bases between them. CDR3 protein: CASKGGPRSSSGANVLTF. The DNA of the CDR3 is TGTGCCAGTAAAGGGGGGCCCAGGTCGAGCTCTGGGGCCAACGTCCTGACTTTC.

The chain is built from TRBV7-9 and TRBJ2-7; D is tentatively TRBD1 or TRBD2 (5 bases each). This CDR3 has 15 amino acids. V dropped 1 base and J dropped 3 bases, with 13 bases sitting between them. CDR1 is SEHNR and CDR2 is FQNEAQ in the germline V gene (reference sequence). This chain's CDR3 is CASSLDPGQFYEQYF. In DNA, the CDR3 is TGTGCCAGCAGCTTAGATCCGGGGCAGTTCTACGAGCAGTACTTC. The variable domain in full, with the rest retrieved from reference TRBV7-9 and TRBJ2-7, is DTGVSQNPRHKITKRGQNVTFRCDPISEHNRLYWYRQTLGQGPEFLTYFQNEAQLEKSRLLSDRFSAERPKGSFSTLEIQRTEQGDSAMYLCASSLDPGQFYEQYFGPGTRLTVT.

The chain joins TRBV5-1 to TRBJ1-1; D not resolved. The CDR3 is 14 residues long. V was trimmed by 0 bases and J by 3 bases, leaving 9 bases between them. Germline V lookup: CDR1 SGHRS, CDR2 YFSETQ. The DNA of the CDR3 is TGCGCCAGCAGCTTGGTGACCGGTTACACTGAAGCTTTCTTT. The encoded protein is CASSLVTGYTEAFF.

V and J are TRBV12-3 or TRBV12-4 and TRBJ1-4; D is possibly TRBD1 (6 bases). This CDR3 region has 14 residues. Trimming stripped 8 bases from V and 5 bases from J, with 15 bases between. CDR3: CASASGQPNEKLFF. CDR3 nucleotide sequence: TGTGCCAGCGCATCAGGACAGCCAAATGAAAAACTGTTTTTT.

To note about this clonotype: Since a much larger clone is just one base distant, this may be a read error. The genes are TRBV7-9 and TRBJ1-5; D not certain. The CDR3 sequence is 12 residues long. Germline CDR1 reads SEHNR; CDR2 reads FQNEAQ (reference sequence). The CDR3 loop reads CASSLSDQPRHF. In DNA form, the CDR3 reads TGTGCCAGCAGCTTATCAGACCAGCCCCGGCATTTT.

To note about this clonotype: A much bigger clone sits one base away, suggesting this may be a read error. V and J are TRBV7-2 and TRBJ2-5; D uncertain. Looked up from germline, CDR1 is SGHTA and CDR2 is FQGNSA. The CDR3 has 14 amino acids. V shed 5 bases and J shed 5 bases, with 15 bases lying between them. In nucleotides, the CDR3 is TGTGCCAGCAGCCTCCGAGTCACTCCCGAGACCCAGTACTTC. This sequence encodes CASSLRVTPETQYF.

Comments on this clonotype: The germline gene is not matched at one end of the junction; a read error may be the cause. This chain connects TRBV10-2 to TRBJ2-2; 7 bases fit TRBD1. CDR1 and CDR2 (germline): WSHSY, SAAADI. The CDR3 runs 17 residues. CDR3: CASSLARTGVNTGELLF. CDR3 bases: TGTGCCAGCAGCTTAGCGCGAACAGGGGTGAACACCGGGGAGCTGCTTTTT.

This clonotype was seen ten or more times. This rearrangement joins TRBV29-1 to TRBJ2-5; D ambiguous. Germline V gene lookup returns CDR1 SQVTM and CDR2 ANQGSEA. V was clipped by 6 bases and J by 5 bases, with 13 bases between them. The CDR3 runs to 12 residues. The CDR3 sequence: CSVPLPRETQYF. The DNA of the CDR3 is TGCAGCGTCCCCCTCCCGCGGGAGACCCAGTACTTC.

This clonotype occurred a few times. V is TRBV7-2 and J is TRBJ2-7, with D tentatively TRBD2 (5 bases). Trimming cost V 6 bases and J 6 bases, with 15 bases left between them. The CDR3 totals 13 residues. In germline, CDR1 is SGHTA, CDR2 FQGNSA. CDR3: CASSKKGASEQYF. CDR3 nucleotides: TGTGCCAGCAGTAAAAAGGGAGCATCCGAGCAGTACTTC.

The chain uses TRBV25-1 and TRBJ1-1; 9 nucleotides agree with TRBD1. CDR1 MGHDK and CDR2 SYGVNS come from the germline V gene. J was trimmed by 3 bases and V by 8 bases; bases with no gene match: 4. The CDR3 consists of 13 residues. Here the CDR3 DNA reads TGTGCCAGCCCTACAGGGGGCTACACTGAAGCTTTCTTT. Amino acids: CASPTGGYTEAFF.